Sequencing of this TCR beta chain was carried out in a study of OX40 agonist ivuxolimab in advanced cancers. This CDR3 contains 15 residues. Germline assignment: CDR1 WNHNN and CDR2 SYGVQD (reference sequence). The V end was cut by 0 bases, the J end by 2 bases, with 9 bases between. This clone appeared a single time. Data came from immunoSEQ multiplex PCR; TCRdb stores just in-frame clones and leaves some out. The profile shows fewer than 70,000 clones, approximately 88% of them singletons. Sequences were derived from CD4+ or CD8+ T cells sorted from blood, sampled in a trial of the OX40 agonist ivuxolimab. This rearrangement joins TRBV10-1 to TRBJ2-3; unclear D gene. This receptor was obtained from an adult with an advanced solid tumor such as melanoma, head and neck, liver or kidney cancer. The chain's CDR3 is CASSESDTFTDTQYF. Here the CDR3 DNA reads TGCGCCAGCAGTGAGTCGGATACATTCACAGATACGCAGTATTTT.